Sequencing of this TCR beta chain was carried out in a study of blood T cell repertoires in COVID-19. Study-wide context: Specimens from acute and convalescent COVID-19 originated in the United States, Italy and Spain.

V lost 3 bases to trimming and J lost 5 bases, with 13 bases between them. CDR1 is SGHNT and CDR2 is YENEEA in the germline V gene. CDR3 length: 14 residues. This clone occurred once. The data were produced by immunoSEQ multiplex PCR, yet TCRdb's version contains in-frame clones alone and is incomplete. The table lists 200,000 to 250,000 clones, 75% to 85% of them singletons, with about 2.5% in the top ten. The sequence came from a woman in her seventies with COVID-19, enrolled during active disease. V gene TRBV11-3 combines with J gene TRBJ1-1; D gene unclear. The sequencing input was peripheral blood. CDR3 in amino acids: CASSFVMAGTEAFF. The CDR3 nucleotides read TGTGCCAGCAGCTTCGTGATGGCGGGGACTGAAGCTTTCTTT.